Listed below are T cell receptor beta chains from one sample, sequenced in a study of cytomegalovirus exposure and HLA in healthy donors. Libraries were prepared by immunoSEQ multiplex PCR; TCRdb keeps only in-frame clonotypes and omits some of them. This table lists about 40,000 clones. The sequenced sample consisted of PBMCs. The receptors here all came from a male donor in good health and CMV-seronegative. The CDR3 runs from the conserved cysteine through the conserved F or W. A D gene is named only where the DNA matches it firmly.

d_gene,v_gene,j_gene,CDR3aa,CDR3nt
TRBD1,TRBV15,TRBJ1-1,CATSDRVNTEAFF,TGTGCCACCAGCGACAGGGTTAACACTGAAGCTTTCTTT
TRBD1,TRBV30,TRBJ1-2,CAWVGGQGLFGYTF,TGTGCCTGGGTTGGGGGACAGGGCCTATTTGGCTACACCTTC
TRBD2,TRBV2,TRBJ2-7,CASSPTSGPYEQYF,TGTGCCAGCAGCCCCACTAGCGGGCCATACGAGCAGTACTTC
.,TRBV6-5,TRBJ1-1,CASSYSNQGWYFF,TGTGCCAGCAGTTACTCGAACCAGGGGTGGTATTTCTTT
.,TRBV19,TRBJ1-5,CASSSLSESNQPQHF,TGTGCCAGTAGTTCCCTCTCGGAGAGCAATCAGCCCCAGCATTTT
TRBD1,TRBV30,TRBJ2-4,CAWSRQGAQNIQYF,TGTGCCTGGAGTCGGCAGGGGGCGCAAAACATTCAGTACTTC
TRBD1,TRBV28,TRBJ2-3,CASSLGHATDRGLSTDTQYF,TGTGCCAGCAGTTTAGGCCACGCTACGGACAGGGGGCTCAGCACAGATACGCAGTATTTT
.,TRBV29-1,TRBJ1-6,CSAIVGGYNSPLHF,TGCAGCGCCATCGTCGGGGGTTATAATTCACCCCTCCACTTT
.,TRBV6-6,TRBJ1-1,CASSYFSRQNTEAFF,TGTGCCAGCAGTTACTTTTCCCGACAGAACACTGAAGCTTTCTTT
TRBD2,TRBV6-1,TRBJ2-5,CASRPAGKETQYF,TGTGCCAGCAGGCCAGCGGGGAAGGAGACCCAGTACTTC
.,TRBV2,TRBJ2-3,CASTHGLGTDTQYF,TGTGCCAGCACCCACGGGTTGGGCACAGATACGCAGTATTTT
.,TRBV6-5,TRBJ2-7,CASSYDRLGEQYF,TGTGCCAGCAGTTATGACAGGTTGGGCGAGCAGTACTTC
TRBD1,TRBV7-2,TRBJ1-2,CASSVQGADYGYTF,TGTGCCAGCAGCGTACAGGGGGCGGACTATGGCTACACCTTC
.,TRBV11-2,TRBJ1-1,CASSLVRGDTEAFF,TGTGCCAGCAGCTTAGTTCGGGGGGACACTGAAGCTTTCTTT
.,TRBV15,TRBJ2-2,CATSEGGELFF,TGTGCCACCAGCGAAGGGGGGGAGTTGTTTTTT
TRBD1,TRBV15,TRBJ1-1,CATATGGMEAFF,TGTGCCACCGCGACAGGGGGCATGGAAGCTTTCTTT
.,TRBV18,TRBJ1-1,CASLLSTVSIAEAFF,TGTGCCAGCTTACTATCGACAGTCTCGATAGCTGAAGCTTTCTTT
.,TRBV19,TRBJ2-3,CASSIGVSTDTQYF,TGTGCCAGTAGTATCGGGGTTAGCACAGATACGCAGTATTTT
.,TRBV2,TRBJ2-2,CASAKELNTGELFF,TGTGCCAGCGCCAAGGAGCTTAACACCGGGGAGCTGTTTTTT
.,TRBV7-2,TRBJ1-6,CASSLDDWNSPLHF,TGTGCCAGCAGCTTAGATGACTGGAATTCACCCCTCCACTTT
.,TRBV5-4,TRBJ2-1,CASSSGVVGRYNEQFF,TGTGCCAGCAGCTCGGGGGTGGTTGGCAGGTACAATGAGCAGTTCTTC
TRBD2,TRBV6-1,TRBJ2-5,CASSEKRTSGGGQETQYF,TGTGCCAGCAGTGAAAAGAGGACTAGCGGGGGAGGACAAGAGACCCAGTACTTC
.,TRBV6-1,TRBJ2-5,CASSDPRAMKRETQYF,TGTGCCAGCAGTGATCCGAGGGCCATGAAGCGGGAGACCCAGTACTTC
.,TRBV7-6,TRBJ1-4,CASSLEPLATNEKLFF,TGTGCCAGCAGCTTAGAGCCGCTCGCAACTAATGAAAAACTGTTTTTT
.,TRBV7-3,TRBJ1-6,CASSLGLRSPLHF,TGTGCCAGCAGCCTAGGACTCCGATCACCCCTCCACTTT
TRBD2,TRBV10-3,TRBJ2-1,CAISESGAGGTMEQFF,TGTGCCATCAGTGAGTCAGGAGCGGGGGGTACAATGGAGCAGTTCTTC
.,TRBV7-9,TRBJ2-2,CASSLLATGELFF,TGTGCCAGCAGCTTGTTAGCCACCGGGGAGCTGTTTTTT
TRBD1,TRBV6-1,TRBJ2-7,CASSDLPGQGYEQYF,TGTGCCAGCAGTGATCTGCCGGGACAGGGCTACGAGCAGTACTTC
TRBD1,TRBV5-4,TRBJ2-2,CASSLVQGVDGELFF,TGTGCCAGCAGCTTGGTACAGGGGGTGGACGGGGAGCTGTTTTTT
.,TRBV6-5,TRBJ2-7,CASSGSGAVLYEQYF,TGTGCCAGTTCAGGCTCTGGGGCGGTCCTCTACGAGCAGTACTTC
.,TRBV2,TRBJ1-5,CASSVEQDYSNQPQHF,TGTGCCAGCAGTGTAGAACAGGATTATAGCAATCAGCCCCAGCATTTT
.,TRBV4-1,TRBJ2-7,CASSQETLRRHEQYF,TGCGCCAGCAGCCAAGAAACCCTCAGGCGCCACGAGCAGTACTTC
.,TRBV28,TRBJ1-5,CASSLGGRWSNQPQHF,TGTGCCAGCAGTTTAGGAGGTCGGTGGAGCAATCAGCCCCAGCATTTT
TRBD1,TRBV4-1,TRBJ1-2,CASSLQSLGQGVNYGYTF,TGCGCCAGCAGCCTCCAATCCTTGGGACAGGGGGTTAACTATGGCTACACCTTC
TRBD1,TRBV2,TRBJ1-1,CASSVQGAGTEAFF,TGTGCCAGCAGTGTACAGGGGGCCGGTACTGAAGCTTTCTTT
TRBD1,TRBV7-8,TRBJ2-2,CASTKDRGIHTGELFF,TGTGCCAGCACCAAGGACAGGGGCATCCACACCGGGGAGCTGTTTTTT
.,TRBV18,TRBJ2-7,CASSPPAITSSYEQYF,TGTGCCAGCTCACCACCCGCAATTACGAGCTCCTACGAGCAGTACTTC
TRBD1,TRBV11-3,TRBJ2-1,CARTGALISYNEQFF,TGTGCCAGGACAGGGGCCCTTATATCCTACAATGAGCAGTTCTTC
.,TRBV20-1,TRBJ1-2,CSAYLYRGYTF,TGCAGTGCATATTTATATAGAGGCTACACCTTC
TRBD1,TRBV6-5,TRBJ2-7,CASSYLGQGAYEQYF,TGTGCCAGCAGTTACTTGGGGCAGGGGGCTTACGAGCAGTACTTC
.,TRBV4-1,TRBJ1-6,CASSQVGGGAYNSPLHF,TGCGCCAGCAGCCAAGTAGGGGGGGGCGCCTATAATTCACCCCTCCACTTT